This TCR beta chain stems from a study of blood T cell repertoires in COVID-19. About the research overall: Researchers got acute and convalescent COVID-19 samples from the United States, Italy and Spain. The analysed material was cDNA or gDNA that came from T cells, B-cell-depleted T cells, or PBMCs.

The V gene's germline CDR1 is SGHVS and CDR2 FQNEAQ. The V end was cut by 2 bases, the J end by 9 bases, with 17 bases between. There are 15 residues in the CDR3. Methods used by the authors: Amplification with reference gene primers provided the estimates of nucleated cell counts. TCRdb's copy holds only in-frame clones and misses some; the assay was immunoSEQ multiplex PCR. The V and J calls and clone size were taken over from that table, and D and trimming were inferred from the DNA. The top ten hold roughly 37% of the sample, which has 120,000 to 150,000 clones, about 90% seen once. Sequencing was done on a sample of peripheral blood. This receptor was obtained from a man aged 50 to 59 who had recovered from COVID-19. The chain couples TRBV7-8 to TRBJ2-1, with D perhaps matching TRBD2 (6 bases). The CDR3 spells CASSLRRVGGSEQFF. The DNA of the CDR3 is TGTGCCAGCAGCTTAAGGCGGGTTGGAGGGAGTGAGCAGTTCTTC. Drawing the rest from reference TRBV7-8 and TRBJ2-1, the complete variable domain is GAGVSQSPRYKVAKRGQDVALRCDPISGHVSLFWYQQALGQGPEFLTYFQNEAQLDKSGLPSDRFFAERPEGSVSTLKIQRTQQEDSAVYLCASSLRRVGGSEQFFGPGTRLTVL.